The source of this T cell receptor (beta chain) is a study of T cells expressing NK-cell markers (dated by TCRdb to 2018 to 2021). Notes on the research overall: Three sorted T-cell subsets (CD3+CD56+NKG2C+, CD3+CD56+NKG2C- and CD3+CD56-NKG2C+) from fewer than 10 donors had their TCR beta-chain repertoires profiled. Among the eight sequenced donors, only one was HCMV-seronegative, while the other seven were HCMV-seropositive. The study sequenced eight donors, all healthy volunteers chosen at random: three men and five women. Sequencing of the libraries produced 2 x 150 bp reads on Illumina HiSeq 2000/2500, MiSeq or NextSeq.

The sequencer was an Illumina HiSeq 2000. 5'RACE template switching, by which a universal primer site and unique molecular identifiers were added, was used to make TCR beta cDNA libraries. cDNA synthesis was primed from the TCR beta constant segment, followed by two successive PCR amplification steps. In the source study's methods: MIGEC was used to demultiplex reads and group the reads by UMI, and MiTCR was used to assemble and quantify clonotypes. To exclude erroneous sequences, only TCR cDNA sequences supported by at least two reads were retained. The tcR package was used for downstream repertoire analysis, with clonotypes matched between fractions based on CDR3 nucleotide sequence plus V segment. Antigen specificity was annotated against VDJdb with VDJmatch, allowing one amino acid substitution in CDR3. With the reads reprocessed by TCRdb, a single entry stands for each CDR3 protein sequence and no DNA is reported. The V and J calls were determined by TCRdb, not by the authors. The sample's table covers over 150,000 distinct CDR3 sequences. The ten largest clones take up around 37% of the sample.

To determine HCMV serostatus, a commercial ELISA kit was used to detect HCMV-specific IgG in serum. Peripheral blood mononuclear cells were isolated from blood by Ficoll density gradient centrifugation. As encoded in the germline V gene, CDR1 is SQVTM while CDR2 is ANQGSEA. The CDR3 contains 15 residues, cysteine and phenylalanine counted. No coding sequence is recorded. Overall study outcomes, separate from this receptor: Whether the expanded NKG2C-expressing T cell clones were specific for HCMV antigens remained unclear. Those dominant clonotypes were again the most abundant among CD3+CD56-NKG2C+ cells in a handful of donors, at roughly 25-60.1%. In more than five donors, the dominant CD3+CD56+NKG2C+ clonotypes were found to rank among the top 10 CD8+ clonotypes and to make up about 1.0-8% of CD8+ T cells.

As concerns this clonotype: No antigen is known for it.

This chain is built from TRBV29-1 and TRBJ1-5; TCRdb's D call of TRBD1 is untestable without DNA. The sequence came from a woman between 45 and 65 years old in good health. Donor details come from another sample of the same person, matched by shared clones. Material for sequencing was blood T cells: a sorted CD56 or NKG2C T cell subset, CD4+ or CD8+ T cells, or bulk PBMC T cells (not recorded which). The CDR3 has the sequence CSVEGRCRGSQPQHF.